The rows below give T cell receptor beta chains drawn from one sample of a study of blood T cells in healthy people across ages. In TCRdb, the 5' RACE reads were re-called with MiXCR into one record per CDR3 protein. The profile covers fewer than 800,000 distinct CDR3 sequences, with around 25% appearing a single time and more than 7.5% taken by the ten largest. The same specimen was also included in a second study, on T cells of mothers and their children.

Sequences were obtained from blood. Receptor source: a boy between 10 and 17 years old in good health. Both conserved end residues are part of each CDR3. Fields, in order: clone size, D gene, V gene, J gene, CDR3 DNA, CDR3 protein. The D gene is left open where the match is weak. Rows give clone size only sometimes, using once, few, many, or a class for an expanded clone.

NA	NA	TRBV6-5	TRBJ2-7	TGTGCCAGCAGTTACGAACTCTTCTCCTACGAGCAGTACTTC	CASSYELFSYEQYF
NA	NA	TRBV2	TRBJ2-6	TGTGCCGGTCGCGTCTCTGGGGCCAACGTCCTGACTTTC	CAGRVSGANVLTF
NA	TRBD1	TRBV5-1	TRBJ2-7	TGCGCCAGCAGCGTACGGGACAGCTTAACCTACGAGCAGTACTTC	CASSVRDSLTYEQYF
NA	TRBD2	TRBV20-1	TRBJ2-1	TGCAGTGCTAGAAAGGCTAGCGGGAGTTTTGGCCACAATGAGCAGTTCTTC	CSARKASGSFGHNEQFF
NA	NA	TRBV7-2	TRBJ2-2	TGTGCCAGCAGCTTCACAGGAGGGGGTCCGGAGCTGTTTTTT	CASSFTGGGPELFF
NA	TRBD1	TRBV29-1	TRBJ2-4	TGCAGCGTTGCTCGGCAGGGGGCGAACATTCAGTACTTC	CSVARQGANIQYF
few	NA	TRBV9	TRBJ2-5	TGTGCCAGCAGCGTAGATAGAAGTGGAGAGACCCAGTACTTC	CASSVDRSGETQYF
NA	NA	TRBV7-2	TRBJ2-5	TGTGCCAGCAGCTTAGTCTGGGGCCCAGAGACCCAGTACTTC	CASSLVWGPETQYF
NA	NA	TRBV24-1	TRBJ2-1	TGTGCCACCAGTGATTCCCCCAACTACAATGAGCAGTTCTTC	CATSDSPNYNEQFF
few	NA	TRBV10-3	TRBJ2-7	TGTGCCATCAGCGGAGGATCAAATTACGAGCAGTACTTC	CAISGGSNYEQYF
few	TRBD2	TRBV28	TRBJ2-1	TGTGCCAGCAATGGCGGGAGGGCCTTGGGTAAGCAGTTCTTC	CASNGGRALGKQFF
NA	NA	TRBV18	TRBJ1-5	TGTGCCAGCTCACCCCCGGGGTATAGCAATCAGCCCCAGCATTTT	CASSPPGYSNQPQHF
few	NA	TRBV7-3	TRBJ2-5	TGTGCCAGCAGCTTATATCCGGGATCTCAAGAGACCCAGTACTTC	CASSLYPGSQETQYF
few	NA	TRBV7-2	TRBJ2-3	TGTGCCAGCAGCTCAACTCCGTGGACAGATACGCAGTATTTT	CASSSTPWTDTQYF
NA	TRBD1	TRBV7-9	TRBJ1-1	TGTGCCAGCAGACCAGGGGGAAGCCACACTGAAGCTTTCTTT	CASRPGGSHTEAFF
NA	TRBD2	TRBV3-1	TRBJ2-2	TGTGCCAGCAGCCCGCGGGGGATGAACACCGGGGAGCTGTTTTTT	CASSPRGMNTGELFF
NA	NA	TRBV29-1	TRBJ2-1	TGCAGCGCTGCCCGCTCCTACAATGAGCAGTTCTTC	CSAARSYNEQFF
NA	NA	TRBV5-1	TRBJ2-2	TGCGCCAGCAGGGCGACGGACCAAACCGGGGAGCTGTTTTTT	CASRATDQTGELFF
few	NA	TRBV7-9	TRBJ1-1	TGTGCCAGCAGCCCCGCGTTGGGGGAAGCTTTCTTT	CASSPALGEAFF
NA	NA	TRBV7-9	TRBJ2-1	TGTGCCAGCATCCTGGGCCCGGGGGACTCCGTTGGGAATGAGCAGTTCTTC	CASILGPGDSVGNEQFF
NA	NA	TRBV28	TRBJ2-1	TGTGCCAGCAGTTTGGCGCTAGCGCAGGGGAATGAGCAGTTCTTC	CASSLALAQGNEQFF
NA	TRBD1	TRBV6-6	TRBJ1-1	TGTGCCAGCAGTGCGGGACAGGGGGTCGTGAACACTGAAGCTTTCTTT	CASSAGQGVVNTEAFF
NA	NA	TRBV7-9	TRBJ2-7	TGTGCCAGCAGCTTAGGGATCGGGGAACACTACGAGCAGTACTTC	CASSLGIGEHYEQYF
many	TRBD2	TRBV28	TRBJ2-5	TGTGCCAGCTCTCCTATCCGACGGGCTAGCGGTTACCAAGAGACCCAGTACTTC	CASSPIRRASGYQETQYF
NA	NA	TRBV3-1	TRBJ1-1	TGTGCCAGCAGCCAAGACGGTTGGACTGAAGCTTTCTTT	CASSQDGWTEAFF
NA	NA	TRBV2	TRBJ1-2	TGTGCCAGCAGTGATGGTCTATCATCTTATGGCTACACCTTC	CASSDGLSSYGYTF
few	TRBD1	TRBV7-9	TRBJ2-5	TGTGCCAGCAGCTTAATGGACAGGCCTCCGCAAGAGACCCAGTACTTC	CASSLMDRPPQETQYF
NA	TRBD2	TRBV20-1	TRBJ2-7	TGCAGTGCTAGAAAAATTGGCCTAGCGGGAGACGAGCAGTACTTC	CSARKIGLAGDEQYF
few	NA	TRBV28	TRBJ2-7	TGTGCCACCAACGACAGACTTTCCTACGAGCAGTACTTC	CATNDRLSYEQYF
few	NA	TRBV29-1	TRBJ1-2	TGCAGCGCCTTTGGGGATCATGGCTACACCTTC	CSAFGDHGYTF
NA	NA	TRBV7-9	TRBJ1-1	TGTGCCAGCAGCACGACAAGAAACACTGAAGCTTTCTTT	CASSTTRNTEAFF
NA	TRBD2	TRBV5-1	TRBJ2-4	TGCGCCAGCAGCTTGAGTTGGAGTAGCGGGGGCGGAGGCATTCAGTACTTC	CASSLSWSSGGGGIQYF
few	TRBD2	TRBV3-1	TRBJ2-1	TGTGCCAGCAGCCAACCGGGACTAGCGGTAGACAATGAGCAGTTCTTC	CASSQPGLAVDNEQFF
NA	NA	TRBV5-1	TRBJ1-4	TGCGCCACCTCTTTGGGTCCGACTAATGAAAAACTGTTTTTT	CATSLGPTNEKLFF
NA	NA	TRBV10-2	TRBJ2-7	TGCGCCAGCAGTGACCCGGACAGAACCTACGGGCAGTACTTC	CASSDPDRTYGQYF
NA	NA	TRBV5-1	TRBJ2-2	TGCGCCAGCAGCCCACCGGGGACCGGGACCGGGGAGCTGTTTTTT	CASSPPGTGTGELFF
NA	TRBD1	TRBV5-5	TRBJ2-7	TGTGCCAGCAGCTACCGACAGGGGGGAGCGGGAATTCCTCTGGAGCAGTACTTC	CASSYRQGGAGIPLEQYF
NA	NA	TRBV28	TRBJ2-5	TGTGCCAGCAGTTCCCCCTTCGGATACCAAGAGACCCAGTACTTC	CASSSPFGYQETQYF
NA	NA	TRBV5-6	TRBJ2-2	TGTGCCAGCAGCTTGGGGGCAGGGCCCGGGGAGCTGTTTTTT	CASSLGAGPGELFF
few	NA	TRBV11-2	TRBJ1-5	TGTGCCAGCAGCTTAGATACGGGGAGCAATCAGCCCCCGCATTTT	CASSLDTGSNQPPHF
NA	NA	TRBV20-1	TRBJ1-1	TGCAGTGCTGAGCCCCGACAGTACACTGAAGCTTTCTTT	CSAEPRQYTEAFF
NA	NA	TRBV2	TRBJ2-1	TGTGCCAGCAGTGAAGAGGGGATAGGTGGACATGAGCAGTTCTTC	CASSEEGIGGHEQFF
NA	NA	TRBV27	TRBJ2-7	TGTGCCAGCAGTTCCCTCTACGTGCAGTACTTC	CASSSLYVQYF
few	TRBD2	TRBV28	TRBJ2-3	TGTGCCAGCAGTTTAAGAGGACTAGCGGGCACAGATACGCAGTATTTT	CASSLRGLAGTDTQYF
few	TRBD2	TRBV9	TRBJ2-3	TGTGCCAGCAGCGTAGTTGGCGGGGGGGCCGATACGCAGTATTTT	CASSVVGGGADTQYF
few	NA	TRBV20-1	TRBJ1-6	TGCAGTGCTAGATCTGGGAACGGCAATAATTCACCCCTCCACTTT	CSARSGNGNNSPLHF
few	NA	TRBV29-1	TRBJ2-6	TGCAGCACGAAAGAGTCTGGGGCCAACGTCCTGACTTTC	CSTKESGANVLTF